This section outlines one T cell receptor beta chain sequence together with its context. Its antigen is not known. This specimen comes from a study of siplizumab effects on memory and regulatory T cells. Study results and limitations: Naive or memory phenotype was unassignable for roughly 75-97% of proliferating CD4+ or CD8+ clones.

V dropped 8 bases and J dropped 5 bases, with 24 bases sitting between them. The CDR3 has 16 amino acids. Germline values: CDR1 SGHNT, CDR2 YENEEA. Sequenced by immunoSEQ multiplex PCR; TCRdb stores in-frame clones only, minus some. The sample records roughly 92,000 clones, around 94% being singletons. This receptor was obtained from a human donor in good health. Source material: non-Treg CD4+ T cells sorted from blood. The chain links TRBV11-3 to TRBJ2-5, with D possibly matching TRBD1 (6 bases). CDR3 DNA sequence: TGTGCCAGCGCTGGCCGCCTGGGACAAACGGGGGAGACCCAGTACTTC. It translates to CASAGRLGQTGETQYF.